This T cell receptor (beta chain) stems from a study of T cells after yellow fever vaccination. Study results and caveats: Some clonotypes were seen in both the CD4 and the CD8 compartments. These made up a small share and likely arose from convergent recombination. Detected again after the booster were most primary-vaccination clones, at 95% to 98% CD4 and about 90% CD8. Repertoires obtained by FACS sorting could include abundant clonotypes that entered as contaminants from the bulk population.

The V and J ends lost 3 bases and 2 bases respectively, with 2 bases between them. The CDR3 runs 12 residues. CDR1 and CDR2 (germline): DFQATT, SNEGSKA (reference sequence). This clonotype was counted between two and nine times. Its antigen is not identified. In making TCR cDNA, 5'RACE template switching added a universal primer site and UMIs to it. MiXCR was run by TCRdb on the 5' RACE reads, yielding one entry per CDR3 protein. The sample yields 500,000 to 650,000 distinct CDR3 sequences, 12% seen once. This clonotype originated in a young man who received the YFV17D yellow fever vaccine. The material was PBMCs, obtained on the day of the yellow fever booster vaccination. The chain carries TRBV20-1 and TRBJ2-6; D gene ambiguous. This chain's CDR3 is CSASPGANVLTF. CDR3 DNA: TGCAGTGCTAGTCCTGGGGCCAACGTCCTGACTTTC.